The source of this T cell receptor (beta chain) is a study of STAT3 mutations in large granular lymphocyte leukemia. Whole-study results and caveats: After therapy, about 35% of the 18 patients switched clonotypes, all new clones STAT3 wild type. A small but highly pathogenic clone may have been missed. In T-cell large granular lymphocyte leukemia, about half of patients showed multiple immunodominant subclonotypes.

There are a few counts of this clone. Its specificity is unknown. The V and J ends lost 0 bases and 7 bases respectively, with 17 bases between them. The CDR3 sequence is 15 residues long. Germline CDR1 reads SGHRS; CDR2 reads YFSETQ. Average productive template count per sample was 35,000 to 45,000. Sequenced by immunoSEQ multiplex PCR; TCRdb stores in-frame clones only, minus some. The sample records about 2,400 clones, approximately 55% being singletons. The sequenced material came from peripheral blood mononuclear cells. The sequence was collected from a man between 60 and 75 years old with T-cell large granular lymphocyte leukemia. Some clones in this sample may be carry-over from other donors' samples. V gene TRBV5-1 combines with J gene TRBJ2-7; D may be TRBD2 (5 bases). This chain's CDR3 is CASSLGGNLPGEQYF. CDR3 DNA: TGCGCCAGCAGCTTGGGAGGGAACCTACCTGGGGAGCAGTACTTC.